A selection of T cell receptor beta chains follows, all from one sample in a study of technical replicates of blood from a handful of donors. The assay was immunoSEQ multiplex PCR, and TCRdb's table has in-frame clones only and misses some. The sample lists roughly 80,000 clones, roughly 93% occurring once. The sample consisted of T cells isolated from PBMCs. These receptors all stem from a human donor in good health. Both conserved end residues are part of each CDR3. D genes are given only for firm matches. The listing skips clone size in some rows; elsewhere it reads once, few, many or a size class.

CDR3 DNA | CDR3 protein | V gene | clone size | D gene | J gene
TGTGCCAGCAGCTCCCGGGACAGGGCCGGAAACACCATATATTTT | CASSSRDRAGNTIYF | TRBV7-2 | - | TRBD1 | TRBJ1-3
TGTGCCAGCAGCGATGTTGACAGGGATCCCTACAATGAGCAGTTCTTC | CASSDVDRDPYNEQFF | TRBV7-3 | - | TRBD1 | TRBJ2-1
TGCGCCAGCAGCCAAGTGAGGAGCAGAAACACTGAAGCTTTCTTT | CASSQVRSRNTEAFF | TRBV4-1 | few | - | TRBJ1-1
TGTGCCAGCAGGGATAGCGGATCCTACGAGCAGTACTTC | CASRDSGSYEQYF | TRBV6-1 | - | - | TRBJ2-7
TGTGCCAGCAGTAACTTCGGACAGAACACTGAAGCTTTCTTT | CASSNFGQNTEAFF | TRBV6-5 | - | - | TRBJ1-1
TGTGCCACCCGTCCCCTCTGGTCGCGCAGGACCGGGGAGCTGTTTTTT | CATRPLWSRRTGELFF | TRBV19 | - | - | TRBJ2-2
TGTGCCAGCAGTGAAGTCTGGGGCAGGGAAGTAGCAGATACGCAGTATTTT | CASSEVWGREVADTQYF | TRBV6-1 | - | - | TRBJ2-3
TGCGCCAGCAGCCAAGGGCGGAGTAGCGGGAGCTACGAGCAGTACTTC | CASSQGRSSGSYEQYF | TRBV4-1 | - | TRBD2 | TRBJ2-7
TGTGCCAGCAGTGACGGGACAGCTAGGGAAAAACTGTTTTTT | CASSDGTAREKLFF | TRBV6-1 | - | TRBD1 | TRBJ1-4
TGTGCCAGTAGTATAGGACAGGGGTATGGCTACACCTTC | CASSIGQGYGYTF | TRBV19 | - | TRBD1 | TRBJ1-2
TGTGCCAGCTCACCACCGGACAGTTGGTACCAAGAGACCCAGTACTTC | CASSPPDSWYQETQYF | TRBV18 | - | - | TRBJ2-5
TGTGCCATCAGTGAGAGGGGTAACTATGGCTACACCTTC | CAISERGNYGYTF | TRBV10-3 | - | - | TRBJ1-2
TGTGCCAGCAGCAGGGGGGGCACTTCCTACGAGCAGTACTTC | CASSRGGTSYEQYF | TRBV11-3 | - | - | TRBJ2-7
TGCGCCAGCAGTCAATCAGTAGTGCCGTCTAAGAACACCGGGGAGCTGTTTTTT | CASSQSVVPSKNTGELFF | TRBV23-1 | once | - | TRBJ2-2
TGTGCCAGCAGCTTAGTACGGACAGGATTCCAACTGACCTCCTACGAGCAGTACTTC | CASSLVRTGFQLTSYEQYF | TRBV7-8 | - | TRBD1 | TRBJ2-7
TGTGCCAGCAGCCAAGCTGCGCGGCAGGGGGCGAATCAGCCCCAGCATTTT | CASSQAARQGANQPQHF | TRBV14 | - | TRBD1 | TRBJ1-5
TGTGCCAGCAGCTTAGGGGCTAGCGGGAGTATTCAGGAGCAGTACTTC | CASSLGASGSIQEQYF | TRBV7-3 | few | TRBD2 | TRBJ2-7
TGTGCCAGCAGTCAAGCTCTACTAGCCAAAAACATTCAGTACTTC | CASSQALLAKNIQYF | TRBV7-2 | once | - | TRBJ2-4
TGTGCCAGCAGCTTTCAGGGTGCCTACGAGCAGTACTTC | CASSFQGAYEQYF | TRBV5-4 | - | - | TRBJ2-7
TGTGCCAGCAGCGTAGGTCACAGCTTGGTCGGCAATCAGCCCCAGCATTTT | CASSVGHSLVGNQPQHF | TRBV9 | once | - | TRBJ1-5
TGTGCCAGCAGCTTGGGCGTAACCCAAGAGACCCAGTACTTC | CASSLGVTQETQYF | TRBV5-6 | - | - | TRBJ2-5
TGTGCCAGCAGCGCCGGGACTAGCACTGCAGATACGCAGTATTTT | CASSAGTSTADTQYF | TRBV9 | - | TRBD2 | TRBJ2-3
TGTGCCAGTAGCCCAACAGGGGGCACTGGAAACACCATATATTTT | CASSPTGGTGNTIYF | TRBV19 | - | TRBD1 | TRBJ1-3
TGTGCCAGCAGCCAGAACCAGGGAACTGAAGCTTTCTTT | CASSQNQGTEAFF | TRBV7-8 | - | - | TRBJ1-1
TGTGCCAGCAGTTTATTCGGGGCTAGCGGGAGGCTTTTCAATGAGCAGTTCTTC | CASSLFGASGRLFNEQFF | TRBV27 | - | TRBD2 | TRBJ2-1
TGTGCCTGGAGCAGATCGTTTGGCTACACCTTC | CAWSRSFGYTF | TRBV30 | - | - | TRBJ1-2
TGTGCCAGCAGTTACGAAGGCGGCTCTGGGGCCAACGTCCTGACTTTC | CASSYEGGSGANVLTF | TRBV6-5 | - | - | TRBJ2-6
TGTGCCAGCAGCTTAGTGGCTAGCGGGGGCCTGGGGGAGACCCAGTACTTC | CASSLVASGGLGETQYF | TRBV11-2 | - | TRBD2 | TRBJ2-5
TGTGCCAGCACAAGGGGATTGGGCAATGAGCAGTTCTTC | CASTRGLGNEQFF | TRBV25-1 | - | - | TRBJ2-1
TGTGCCAGTACCGGGACTAGATCCAGTGAGCAGTTCTTC | CASTGTRSSEQFF | TRBV19 | - | TRBD2 | TRBJ2-1
TGCGCCAGCAGCTCTTATACCATGGGGGCAGGGTGGGAGCAGTACTTC | CASSSYTMGAGWEQYF | TRBV4-1 | - | - | TRBJ2-7
TGTGCCAGCAGCTTACAAACAGGCTATGGCTACACCTTC | CASSLQTGYGYTF | TRBV7-9 | once | - | TRBJ1-2
TGTGCCAGCAGCCGGACAGGGGACCTCTACGAGCAGTACTTC | CASSRTGDLYEQYF | TRBV7-2 | - | TRBD1 | TRBJ2-7
TGTGCCAGCAGCCCCAAGCTGGCGGGAGCCCCCCCACCCTACTCCTACGAGCAGTACTTC | CASSPKLAGAPPPYSYEQYF | TRBV7-8 | - | TRBD2 | TRBJ2-7
TGCAGCGTTACCCGATCGCTGACAGGGGGGTCCTACGAGCAGTACTTC | CSVTRSLTGGSYEQYF | TRBV29-1 | - | TRBD1 | TRBJ2-7
TGTGCCAGTAGTGGGGACTGGGGCGCTGAAGCTTTCTTT | CASSGDWGAEAFF | TRBV19 | once | - | TRBJ1-1
TGTGCCTGGACTTCCGGGCCCGGGGGATTCTTC | CAWTSGPGGFF | TRBV30 | - | - | TRBJ2-1
TGTGCCAGCAGCGTAAGGACTTCCTACAATGAGCAGTTCTTC | CASSVRTSYNEQFF | TRBV13 | - | - | TRBJ2-1
TGTGCCAGCAGTTCCACACAGGGGGGACGCAAAAACATTCAGTACTTC | CASSSTQGGRKNIQYF | TRBV28 | - | TRBD1 | TRBJ2-4
TGTGCCAGCACGACGCGGGGGGAAATCACTGAAGCTTTCTTT | CASTTRGEITEAFF | TRBV6-6 | few | - | TRBJ1-1
TGTGCCAGCAGCGAGGACAGGCTTCGCACCGGGGAGCTGTTTTTT | CASSEDRLRTGELFF | TRBV6-5 | - | TRBD1 | TRBJ2-2
TGCAGCTTCGGGACAGGGTCTCAGCCCCAGCATTTT | CSFGTGSQPQHF | TRBV29-1 | - | TRBD1 | TRBJ1-5